Listed here is a single TCR beta chain. Its antigen target is currently unknown. No quality values exist for individual bases; no much larger clone is one base distant. Genomic DNA was extracted from sorted cells for sequencing of the TCRbeta CDR3 region. The immunoSEQ Assay was used to sequence the TCRbeta CDR3 regions. TCRdb stores this immuneACCESS table with in-frame sequences only. Part of the clones is absent; in the studies checked, under half of the shortfall reflects unresolved V genes, and no reason is known for the rest. A total of around 110,000 clones appear in this sample, approximately 90% of them only once. About 1.2% of the sample is in the top ten clones. These data originate in a study of OX40 agonist ivuxolimab in advanced cancers. A note on the overall study: Ivuxolimab was an agonistic, fully human IgG2 monoclonal antibody directed against OX40 (CD134), a costimulatory receptor. Partial responses were achieved by three dose-escalation patients, of whom one had hepatocellular carcinoma and two had cutaneous melanoma. The point of sequencing TCRbeta in the periphery was to test whether ivuxolimab changed TCR sequence diversity and drove clonal T-cell expansion. Prior anti-PD-1, anti-PD-L1 or anti-CTLA-4 therapy was permitted, and checkpoint inhibitors had been received by 30% to 40% of dose-escalation patients. Intravenous ivuxolimab was administered to patients every 2 weeks at six dose levels: 0.01, 0.1, 0.3, 1.5, 3 and 10 mg/kg. A male proportion of under 85% and a mean age of around 60 years, ranging from 23 to 79, were recorded for the dose-escalation cohort. Among the approximately 50 dose-escalation patients, some 19 had hepatocellular carcinoma, roughly 15 melanoma, 9 renal cell carcinoma and 9 head and neck cancer. The paper covers the monotherapy dose-escalation part of the phase I ivuxolimab trial, which included N of about 51 patients.

The trial excluded patients who had a history of autoimmune disease or who were on systemic immunosuppression. Peripheral blood for TCR sequencing was collected from all dose cohorts at baseline, on cycle 4 day 1, and on cycle 7 day 1. The samples were drawn from a first-in-human, open-label, multicenter phase I dose-escalation trial of ivuxolimab. Adults with locally advanced or metastatic melanoma, renal cell carcinoma, hepatocellular carcinoma or head and neck squamous cell carcinoma were enrolled in the trial. CD4+ and CD8+ T cells were sorted separately from peripheral blood before TCR sequencing. From the cysteine through the phenylalanine, the CDR3 covers 14 amino acids. The DNA shown is the 42-base CDR3, in frame from base 1. The V end loses 5 bases and the J end loses 0 bases, and a stretch of 10 bases separates them. Based on the germline V gene, the CDR1 and CDR2 sequences are SGHTS and YDEGEE.

What the research found in general, with its limitations: In the 0.1-3.0 mg/kg groups, partial responders had among the lowest normalized peripheral clonal expansion, particularly in CD8+ T cells. At doses of 0.1 to 3.0 mg/kg, clonal expansion of both CD4+ and CD8+ T cells in blood was seen between baseline and week 6. Low levels of normalized T-cell clonal expansion were also seen in some patients who did not respond. After ivuxolimab, expanded clones were on average more numerous among CD8+ T cells than among CD4+ T cells. The antigen specificity of the peripheral T cells that underwent clonal expansion was not determined.

The V gene is TRBV5-8 and the J gene is TRBJ2-3, with the D gene uncertain. The TCR comes from an adult with an advanced solid tumor such as melanoma, head and neck, liver or kidney cancer. The sequenced sample was CD4+ or CD8+ T cells sorted from blood, obtained in a trial of the OX40 agonist ivuxolimab. In nucleotides, the sequence is TGTGCCAGCAGTTTTCGCAGGAGCACAGATACGCAGTATTTT. Translated, this is CASSFRRSTDTQYF.